The entry below describes one TCR beta chain. Its antigen is still unknown. Base qualities were left out, and no much larger clone turns up one base away. This entry belongs to a study of blood T cell repertoires in COVID-19 (dated by TCRdb to about 2020). About the study as a whole: Samples covering the acute and convalescent phases of COVID-19 were provided by collaborators in the United States, Italy and Spain. Samples were obtained from the ongoing ImmuneRACE study (first 160 participants) and from 1,254 subjects provided by 6 global collaborators. The material from the prospective study consisted of cDNA or gDNA derived from T cells, B-cell-depleted T cells, or PBMCs. The sample metadata nearly always contained a de-identified subject ID, COVID-19 status, age in years and sex. The dataset comprised deeply sampled blood TCRbeta repertoires from subjects exposed to, actively infected with, or recovered from COVID-19. Where available, HLA class I and class II types were obtained from metadata supplied by the sample provider rather than from assay-based typing. A freely available public database, intended as a resource for researchers studying the immune response to SARS-CoV-2, is where the repertoires were released. Broad study findings and their caveats: The quantity of clinical and demographic metadata differed by source and by participant and was supplied without curation.

CDR1 LNHNV and CDR2 YYDKDF are derived from the germline V gene (reference sequence). From the cysteine up to the phenylalanine, the CDR3 has a length of 15 residues. Only the CDR3 DNA is retained, 45 bases long and in frame from the first base. V and J are trimmed by 4 bases and 4 bases, and the gene matches miss 6 bases of the junction. At one collaborating source in Seattle, patients were enrolled during active infection and were followed longitudinally through the course of disease. Whole blood was collected in K2EDTA tubes by collaborating institutions according to the institutions' own protocols. For TCRbeta analysis, collaborator samples were shipped as frozen whole blood, as isolated PBMCs, or as DNA extracted from either sample type. TCRbeta CDR3 regions were amplified from genomic DNA using the immunoSEQ Assay, a bias-controlled multiplex PCR. The source study handled its data this way. The number of nucleated cells in each sample was estimated by amplification of reference gene primers within the assay. Sequence reads were collapsed and filtered to measure the absolute abundance of every unique TCRbeta CDR3 rearrangement. For each sample, productive Simpson clonality was calculated as the square root of Simpson's diversity index across productive rearrangements. Imported from immuneACCESS, the table was reduced by TCRdb to in-frame sequences with V and J called. These copies leave out some clones; in studies compared against another copy, an unresolved V gene accounts for under half, and the cause of the remainder is not known. From that table come the V and J calls and clone size; the DNA was used to work out D and trimming. The sample table contains about 360,000 clones; only one count was recorded for 86% of them. The top ten constitute just over 7% of the sample.

The sequence joins TRBV15 to TRBJ1-5, with 8 central nucleotides matching TRBD1. The sample consisted of peripheral blood. The TCR comes from a woman aged 60-70 years with COVID-19, enrolled during active disease. The CDR3 protein sequence reads: CATSKDRGQNQPQHF. The DNA sequence is TGTGCCACCAGCAAAGACAGGGGTCAGAATCAGCCCCAGCATTTT.